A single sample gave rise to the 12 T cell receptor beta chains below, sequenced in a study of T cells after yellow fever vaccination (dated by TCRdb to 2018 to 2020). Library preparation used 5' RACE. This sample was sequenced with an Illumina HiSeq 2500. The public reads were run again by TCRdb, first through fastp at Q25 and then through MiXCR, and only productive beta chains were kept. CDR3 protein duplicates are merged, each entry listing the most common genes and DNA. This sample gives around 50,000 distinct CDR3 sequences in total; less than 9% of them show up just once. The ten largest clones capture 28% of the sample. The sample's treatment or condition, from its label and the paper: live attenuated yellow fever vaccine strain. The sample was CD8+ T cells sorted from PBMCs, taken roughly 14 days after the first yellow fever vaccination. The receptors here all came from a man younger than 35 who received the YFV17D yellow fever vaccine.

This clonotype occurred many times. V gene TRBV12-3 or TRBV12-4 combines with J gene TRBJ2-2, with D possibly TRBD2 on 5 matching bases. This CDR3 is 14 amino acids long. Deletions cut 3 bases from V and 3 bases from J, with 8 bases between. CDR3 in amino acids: CASSFGVYTGELFF. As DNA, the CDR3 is TGTGCCAGCAGTTTCGGGGTTTACACCGGGGAGCTGTTTTTT.

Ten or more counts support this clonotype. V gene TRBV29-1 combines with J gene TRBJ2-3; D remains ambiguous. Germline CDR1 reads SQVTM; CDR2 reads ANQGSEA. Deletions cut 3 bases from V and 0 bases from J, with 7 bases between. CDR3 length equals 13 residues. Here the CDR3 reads CSVDSRSTDTQYF. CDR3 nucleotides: TGCAGCGTTGATTCCAGAAGCACAGATACGCAGTATTTT.

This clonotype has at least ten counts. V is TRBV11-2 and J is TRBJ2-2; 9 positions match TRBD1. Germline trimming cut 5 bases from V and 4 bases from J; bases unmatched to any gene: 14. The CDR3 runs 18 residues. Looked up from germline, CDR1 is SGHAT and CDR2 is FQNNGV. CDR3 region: CASSQGTGTGFFTGELFF. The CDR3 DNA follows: TGTGCCAGCAGCCAGGGGACGGGGACAGGGTTTTTCACCGGGGAGCTGTTTTTT.

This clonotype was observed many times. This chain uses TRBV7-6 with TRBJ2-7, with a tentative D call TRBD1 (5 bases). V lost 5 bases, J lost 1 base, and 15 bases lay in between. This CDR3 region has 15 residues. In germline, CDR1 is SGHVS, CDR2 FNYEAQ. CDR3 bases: TGTGCCAGCAGCCCCGAACAGGTCCCATCCTACGAGCAGTACTTC. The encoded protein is CASSPEQVPSYEQYF.

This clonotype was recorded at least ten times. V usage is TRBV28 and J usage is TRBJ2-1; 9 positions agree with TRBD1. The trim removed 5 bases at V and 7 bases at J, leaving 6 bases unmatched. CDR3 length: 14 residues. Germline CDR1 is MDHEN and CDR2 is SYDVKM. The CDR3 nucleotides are TGTGCCAGCAGTGCCGCCGGGACAGGGAATGAGCAGTTCTTC. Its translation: CASSAAGTGNEQFF. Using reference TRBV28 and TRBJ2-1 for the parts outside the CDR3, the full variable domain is DVKVTQSSRYLVKRTGEKVFLECVQDMDHENMFWYRQDPGLGLRLIYFSYDVKMKEKGDIPEGYSVSREKKERFSLILESASTNQTSMYLCASSAAGTGNEQFFGPGTRLTVL.

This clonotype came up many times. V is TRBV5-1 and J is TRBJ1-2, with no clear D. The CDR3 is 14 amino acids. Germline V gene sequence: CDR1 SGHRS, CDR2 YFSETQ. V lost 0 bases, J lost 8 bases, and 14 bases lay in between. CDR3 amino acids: CASSLELSSKGYTF. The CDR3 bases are TGCGCCAGCAGCTTGGAGCTTTCCAGTAAGGGCTACACCTTC.

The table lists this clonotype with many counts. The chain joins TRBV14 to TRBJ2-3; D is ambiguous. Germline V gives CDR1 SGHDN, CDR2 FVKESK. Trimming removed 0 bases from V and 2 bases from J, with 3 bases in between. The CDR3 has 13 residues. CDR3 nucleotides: TGTGCCAGCAGCCAAGATAACACAGATACGCAGTATTTT. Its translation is CASSQDNTDTQYF.

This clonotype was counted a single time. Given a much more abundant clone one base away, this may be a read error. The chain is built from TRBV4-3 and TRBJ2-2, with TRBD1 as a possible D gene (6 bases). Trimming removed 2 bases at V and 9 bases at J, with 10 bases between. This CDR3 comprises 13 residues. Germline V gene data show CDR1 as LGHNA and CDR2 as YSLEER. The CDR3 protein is CASSQSQGWELFF. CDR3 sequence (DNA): TGCGCCAGCAGCCAATCACAGGGATGGGAGCTGTTTTTT.

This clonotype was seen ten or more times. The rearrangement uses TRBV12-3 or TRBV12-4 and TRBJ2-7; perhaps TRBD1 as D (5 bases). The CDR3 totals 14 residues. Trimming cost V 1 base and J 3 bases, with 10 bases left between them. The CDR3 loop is CASSLGQIYYEQYF. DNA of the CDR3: TGTGCCAGCAGTTTAGGACAGATTTACTACGAGCAGTACTTC.

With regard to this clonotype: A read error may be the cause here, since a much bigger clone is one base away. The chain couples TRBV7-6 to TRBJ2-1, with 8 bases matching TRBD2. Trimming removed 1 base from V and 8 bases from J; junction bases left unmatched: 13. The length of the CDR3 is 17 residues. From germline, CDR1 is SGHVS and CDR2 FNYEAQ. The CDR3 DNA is TGTGCCAGCAGCTTAGGTCTGGGGACTAGTATGTACGATGAGCAGTTCTTC. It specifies CASSLGLGTSMYDEQFF.

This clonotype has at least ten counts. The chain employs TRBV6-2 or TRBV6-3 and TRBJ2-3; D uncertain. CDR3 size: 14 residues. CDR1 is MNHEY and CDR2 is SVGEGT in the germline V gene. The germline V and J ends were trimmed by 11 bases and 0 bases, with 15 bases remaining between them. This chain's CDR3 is CAGARDRSTDTQYF. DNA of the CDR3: TGTGCCGGAGCCCGCGACCGGAGCACAGATACGCAGTATTTT.

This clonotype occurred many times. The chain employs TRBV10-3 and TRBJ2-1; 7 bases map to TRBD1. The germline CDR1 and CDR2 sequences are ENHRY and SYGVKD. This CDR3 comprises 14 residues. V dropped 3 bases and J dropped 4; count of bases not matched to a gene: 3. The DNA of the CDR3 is TGTGCCATCAGTGACGACAGGGAATACAATGAGCAGTTCTTC. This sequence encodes CAISDDREYNEQFF.